This T cell receptor (beta chain) was sequenced during a study of cytomegalovirus exposure and HLA in healthy donors. Study background: One earlier analysis, a look at 150 million to 200 million T cells, found more than 100 million unique TCR beta sequences. The study, taken as a whole, reports: Among the CMV-associated chains, three were confirmed in vitro as specific for CMV antigens.

This CDR3 contains 15 residues. Germline CDR1 reads SEHNR; CDR2 reads FQNEAQ (reference sequence). V gave up 4 bases and J gave up 4 bases, with 16 bases separating them. By sample fraction, this clone is medium-sized. No antigen is known for it. The PCR ran on 60 Vbeta and 13 Jbeta primers. The method was immunoSEQ multiplex PCR; TCRdb's version includes in-frame clones alone and lacks a portion of them. The sample records 100,000 or so clones, approximately 72% being singletons. Sequenced input: PBMCs. The TCR comes from a woman aged 35 to 49 in good health and CMV-seronegative. The chain carries TRBV7-9 and TRBJ1-2; D gene unclear. In DNA, the CDR3 is TGTGCCAGCAGCTCCAAATCCATGGGAGTCTATGGCTACACCTTC. Its protein product is CASSSKSMGVYGYTF.